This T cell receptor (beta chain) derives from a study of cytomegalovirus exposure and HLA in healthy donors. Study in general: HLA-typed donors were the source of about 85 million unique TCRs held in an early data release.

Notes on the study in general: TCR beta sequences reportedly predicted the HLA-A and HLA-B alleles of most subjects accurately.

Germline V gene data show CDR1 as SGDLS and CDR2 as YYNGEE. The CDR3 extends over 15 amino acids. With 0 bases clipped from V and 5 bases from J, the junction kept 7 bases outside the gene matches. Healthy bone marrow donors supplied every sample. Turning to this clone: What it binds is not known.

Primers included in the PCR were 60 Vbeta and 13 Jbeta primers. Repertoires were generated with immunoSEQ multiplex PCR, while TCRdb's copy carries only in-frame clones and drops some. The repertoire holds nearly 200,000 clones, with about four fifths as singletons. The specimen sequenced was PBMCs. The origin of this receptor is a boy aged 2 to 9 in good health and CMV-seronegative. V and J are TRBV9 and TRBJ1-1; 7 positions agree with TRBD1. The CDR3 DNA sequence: TGTGCCAGCAGCGTAGGGGTAGGGGGCTGGACTGAAGCTTTCTTT. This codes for CASSVGVGGWTEAFF.